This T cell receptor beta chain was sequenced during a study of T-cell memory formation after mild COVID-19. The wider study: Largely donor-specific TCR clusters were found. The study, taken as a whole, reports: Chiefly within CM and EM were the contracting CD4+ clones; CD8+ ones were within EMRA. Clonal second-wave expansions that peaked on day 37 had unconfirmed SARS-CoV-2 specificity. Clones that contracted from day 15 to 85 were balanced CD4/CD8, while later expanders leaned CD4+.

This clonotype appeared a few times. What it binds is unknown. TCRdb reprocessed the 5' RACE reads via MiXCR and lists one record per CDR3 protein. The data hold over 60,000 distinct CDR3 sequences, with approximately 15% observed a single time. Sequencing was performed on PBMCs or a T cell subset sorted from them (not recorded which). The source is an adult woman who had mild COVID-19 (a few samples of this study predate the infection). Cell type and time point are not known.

This CDR3 is CASSSPGQGPAYNEQFF. CDR3 nucleotides: TGTGCCAGCAGCTCACCGGGACAGGGGCCTGCCTACAATGAGCAGTTCTTC. The chain couples TRBV7-6 to TRBJ2-1; 10 positions agree with TRBD1. The CDR3 runs to 17 residues. V was pared by 4 bases and J by 2 bases, with 8 bases of the junction left unmatched. Germline values: CDR1 SGHVS, CDR2 FNYEAQ. Full variable domain (missing parts from reference TRBV7-6 and TRBJ2-1): GAGVSQSPRYKVTKRGQDVALRCDPISGHVSLYWYRQALGQGPEFLTYFNYEAQQDKSGLPNDRFSAERPEGSISTLTIQRTEQRDSAMYRCASSSPGQGPAYNEQFFGPGTRLTVL.